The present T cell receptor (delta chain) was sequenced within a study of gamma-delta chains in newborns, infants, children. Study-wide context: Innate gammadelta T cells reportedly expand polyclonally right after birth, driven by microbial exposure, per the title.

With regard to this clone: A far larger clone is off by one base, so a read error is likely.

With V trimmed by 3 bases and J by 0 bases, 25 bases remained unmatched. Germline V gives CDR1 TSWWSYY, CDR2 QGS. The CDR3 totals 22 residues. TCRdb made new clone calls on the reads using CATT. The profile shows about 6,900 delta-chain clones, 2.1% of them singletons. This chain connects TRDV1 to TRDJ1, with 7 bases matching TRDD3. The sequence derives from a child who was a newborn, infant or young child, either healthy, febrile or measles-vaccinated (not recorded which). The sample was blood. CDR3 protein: CALGEGYPAYLRLRAHTDKLIF. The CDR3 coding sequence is TGTGCTCTTGGGGAGGGATACCCGGCCTACCTACGTTTGCGAGCCCACACCGATAAACTCATCTTT.